The clone carrying this T cell receptor (beta chain) has only a few counts. A junction end diverges from the germline sequence, so it may reflect a read error. This specimen comes from a study of blood T cells in healthy people across ages. Through a sample-barcoded 5' primer and a J-beta primer mix, a second PCR was run for roughly 7 to 12 cycles. Samples each returned at least 2.5 million CDR3-containing paired-end reads. MiXCR, applied by TCRdb to the 5' RACE reads, yields one record per CDR3 protein. The sample has approximately 600,000 distinct CDR3 sequences, around three fifths seen once. Total RNA was extracted at no less than 6 micrograms per sample. The CDR3 is made up of 13 amino acids. Germline-derived CDR1 and CDR2 are SGHRS and YFSETQ.

The V call is TRBV5-1, the J call TRBJ1-6; no reliable D call. The sequence came from a man in his 60s in good health. The source material was blood. The CDR3 DNA is TGTGCCAGCAGTTTGGTCACTAATTCACCCCTCCACTTT. Translating gives CASSLVTNSPLHF.